This T cell receptor (beta chain) stems from a study of regulatory T cells in long-lasting Graves disease. Construction of TCR beta libraries relied on iRepertoire HTBI primers and on Arm-PCR targeting CDR3 regions. TCRdb re-derived calls from the multiplex PCR reads in MiXCR, one entry per CDR3 protein. Of about 450,000 distinct CDR3 sequences listed, around 15% were seen once; the top ten hold roughly 15%. This clonotype was detected ten times or more. Per germline, CDR1 MNHEY and CDR2 SVGEGT. V was shortened by 6 bases and J by 0 bases, with 12 bases between the two germline ends. The CDR3 has 14 amino acids. This sample's time point: newly diagnosed GD, antithyroid drugs for less than 3 months. The TCR library was made from RNA that had been extracted from PBMCs in TRIzol. These records were also assigned to another study, of T cells in Graves' hyperthyroidism and ophthalmopathy. That work states: A median approximately 6.8 months before onset, the model predicted ophthalmopathy.

The chain couples TRBV6-2 or TRBV6-3 to TRBJ2-7; the D is unclear. This TCR was recovered from a woman in her forties or fifties with Graves disease. Sequencing was performed on peripheral blood mononuclear cells (PBMCs), taken at new diagnosis, from a patient treated with antithyroid drugs. The CDR3 sequence is CASRLIHFSYEQYF. CDR3 in DNA: TGTGCCAGCAGGCTCATACATTTCTCCTACGAGCAGTACTTC.